The rows below give T cell receptor beta chains drawn from one sample of a study of T cell changes during pregnancy in multiple sclerosis. The table came from immunoSEQ multiplex PCR; TCRdb's copy has only in-frame clones and leaves some out. The sample holds just under 50,000 clones, approximately 94% seen once. The source was CD4+ T cells from peripheral blood mononuclear cells, collected in the third trimester of pregnancy. These receptors were obtained from a female donor with multiple sclerosis, enrolled in a pregnancy study. The CDR3 runs from the conserved cysteine through the conserved F or W. A D gene is named only where the DNA matches it firmly. The listing skips clone size in some rows; elsewhere it reads once, few, many or a size class.

clone_size	v_call	d_call	j_call	cdr3_nt	cdr3_aa
NA	TRBV30	TRBD1	TRBJ2-5	TGTGCCTGGAGAAGGGAACCAGGGGGCGCGGAGACCCAGTACTTC	CAWRREPGGAETQYF
NA	TRBV5-1	NA	TRBJ2-2	TGCGCCAGCAGCTTGGTGTTAGGCGGGCCCGGGGAGCTGTTTTTT	CASSLVLGGPGELFF
NA	TRBV14	NA	TRBJ2-7	TGTGCCAGCAGCCAAGGCGGAACTTCCTACGAGCAGTACTTC	CASSQGGTSYEQYF
NA	TRBV6-5	NA	TRBJ1-4	TGTGCCAGCAGACCACAGGTTGCTAATGAAAAACTGTTTTTT	CASRPQVANEKLFF
NA	TRBV18	TRBD1	TRBJ2-7	TGTGCCAGCTCACCCCAAAAGGGGACAGCCTACGAGCAGTACTTC	CASSPQKGTAYEQYF
NA	TRBV18	TRBD2	TRBJ2-7	TGTGCCAGCTCACTAGGGACTAGCGGGAGTTACGAGCAGTACTTC	CASSLGTSGSYEQYF
once	TRBV20-1	NA	TRBJ2-1	TGCAGTGCTTATTACAATGAGCAGTTCTTC	CSAYYNEQFF
NA	TRBV6-6	TRBD2	TRBJ2-1	TGTGCCAGCAGTGGCCCCGGGACTAGCGGGAGGAATGAGCAGTTCTTC	CASSGPGTSGRNEQFF
NA	TRBV6-4	TRBD2	TRBJ2-1	TGTGCCAGCAGTGACTCGGGACTAGCGGGAGTGGGAGAGCAGTTCTTC	CASSDSGLAGVGEQFF
once	TRBV18	TRBD2	TRBJ2-1	TGTGCCAGCTCACCCCCGGGGGGGGGAGAGCAGTTCTTC	CASSPPGGGEQFF
NA	TRBV13	TRBD1	TRBJ2-7	TGTGCCAGCAGCCCCCGGACAGGGGTATTCTCCTACGAGCAGTACTTC	CASSPRTGVFSYEQYF
NA	TRBV7-8	NA	TRBJ2-2	TGTGCCAGCAGCCCTCGACAGACGAACACCGGGGAGCTGTTTTTT	CASSPRQTNTGELFF
NA	TRBV6-1	NA	TRBJ1-5	TGTGCCAGCAGACCCCAGGGGACGAGCAATCAGCCCCAGCATTTT	CASRPQGTSNQPQHF
NA	TRBV19	TRBD1	TRBJ1-4	TGTGCCAGTAGGAACCTGGGACAGTCGGTGGAAAAACTGTTTTTT	CASRNLGQSVEKLFF